One and the same sample provided the 2 T cell receptor beta chains below, sequenced in a study of blood T cell repertoires in COVID-19. Assay used: immunoSEQ multiplex PCR; TCRdb lists only in-frame clones, some missing. The sample has roughly 670,000 clones, more than 80% seen once. Sequenced material: peripheral blood. All receptors come from a woman younger than 35 with acute or convalescent COVID-19.

About this clone: Additional DNA sequences in this sample encode the identical CDR3. The V and J genes are TRBV29-1 and TRBJ2-3; the match to TRBD2 covers 13 bases. The trim removed 3 bases at V and 1 base at J, leaving 1 base unmatched. CDR1 and CDR2 (germline): SQVTM, ANQGSEA. The CDR3 contains 15 residues. CDR3 residues: CSVEGTSGGTDTQYF. CDR3 DNA sequence: TGCAGCGTTGAGGGGACTAGCGGGGGCACAGATACGCAGTATTTT.

This clone was detected a few times. V and J are TRBV5-4 and TRBJ2-7; TRBD1 agrees at 7 bases. CDR3 size: 15 residues. With 4 bases clipped from V and 0 bases from J, the junction kept 7 bases outside the gene matches. The V gene's germline CDR1 is SGHNT and CDR2 YYREEE (reference sequence). DNA of the CDR3: TGTGCCAGCAGCCTAGGGACAGTCTCCTCCTACGAGCAGTACTTC. It specifies CASSLGTVSSYEQYF.